This T cell receptor (beta chain) came from a study of cytomegalovirus exposure and HLA in healthy donors. Notes on the study in general: Later analysis demonstrated an association between a missense DCLRE1C variant and TCR beta V- and J-gene trimming.

The V and J ends lost 4 bases and 2 bases, in that order; junction bases with no gene match: 2. The length of the CDR3 is 14 residues. The germline V gene has CDR1 SGHRS and CDR2 YFSETQ. Comment on this clone: The antigen is undetermined.

PCR used 60 Vbeta primers and 13 Jbeta primers. Only in-frame clones appear in the TCRdb table, and some are missing; sequencing was by immunoSEQ multiplex PCR. The sample holds some 200,000 clones, 75% to 85% seen once. The chain employs TRBV5-1 and TRBJ1-5; 8 positions match TRBD1. This TCR came from a male donor in good health and CMV-seropositive. The sequencing sample was made of PBMCs. The CDR3 nucleotides read TGCGCCAGCAGCCCGACAGGGGGCAATCAGCCCCAGCATTTT. Its translation: CASSPTGGNQPQHF.